This is a list of T cell receptor beta chains from one sample in a study of control samples from healthy donors and cancer patients. Assay: immunoSEQ multiplex PCR; the TCRdb copy retains only in-frame clones and omits some. The sample records tens of thousands of clones, 80% being singletons. Sequences were obtained from blood. The receptors come from a man aged 70-80 years in good health. CDR3s leave out the opening cysteine and the closing phenylalanine or tryptophan. The order of the fields is CDR3 protein, J gene, V gene.

ASKGRANTEAF	TRBJ1-1	TRBV2
ASGEDAF	TRBJ1-1	TRBV2
ASSLDGRGRADTQY	TRBJ2-3	TRBV11-2
ASSLAYTGELF	TRBJ2-2	TRBV5-6
ASSSRTGGYEQY	TRBJ2-7	TRBV27
ASSISEGGEQF	TRBJ2-1	TRBV19
ASSERGTGANVLT	TRBJ2-6	TRBV6-1
ASSGEGSDTQY	TRBJ2-3	TRBV28
ASSQSTSGGSYNEQF	TRBJ2-1	TRBV4-1
ASRAGAGITDTQY	TRBJ2-3	TRBV28
ASKLESNQPQH	TRBJ1-5	TRBV2
ASSTRGSGGAETQY	TRBJ2-5	TRBV3-1/TRBV3-2
ASSREYTEAF	TRBJ1-1	TRBV3-1/TRBV3-2
ASSLTGGYEQY	TRBJ2-7	TRBV28
ASSLGGTGGFGELF	TRBJ2-2	TRBV5-5
ASSPSSGGGNEQF	TRBJ2-1	TRBV10-1
ASSDFQEYGYT	TRBJ1-2	TRBV10-1
ASSQEERTGVGYT	TRBJ1-2	TRBV4-2
ASSPASGNEQF	TRBJ2-1	TRBV18
ASSPSGQPQETQY	TRBJ2-5	TRBV7-7
ASSLQGDTEAF	TRBJ1-1	TRBV11-2
ASSVDEVRTEAF	TRBJ1-1	TRBV9
ASSLINPPGFSSYEQY	TRBJ2-7	TRBV7-3
ASSPRAVGNTIY	TRBJ1-3	TRBV9
ASKGTNEKLF	TRBJ1-4	TRBV2
AWSWGRGTDTQY	TRBJ2-3	TRBV30
ASSVRQGPETQY	TRBJ2-5	TRBV9
ASSGFPGLAGDTQY	TRBJ2-3	TRBV7-3
ASSMEQVPGNTIY	TRBJ1-3	TRBV9
ASSLVFKGISGANVLT	TRBJ2-6	TRBV5-1
ASSSGTGFYNEQF	TRBJ2-1	TRBV10-2
ASSRDSGGTYNEQF	TRBJ2-1	TRBV5-1
ASSDPGSYEQY	TRBJ2-7	TRBV5-1
ASSPLTGSTDTQY	TRBJ2-3	TRBV11-2
ASSKAGTGPGTDTQY	TRBJ2-3	TRBV21-1
ASSFTDRVEVAF	TRBJ1-1	TRBV28
ASSSLSDRGNGNTIY	TRBJ1-3	TRBV11-3
ASSTIRAGLNYGYT	TRBJ1-2	TRBV11-2
ASSLALQMKY	TRBJ2-7	TRBV7-9
AWLTGTGATGELF	TRBJ2-2	TRBV30
ASSQGTDTDTQY	TRBJ2-3	TRBV11-2